These 10 T cell receptor beta chains were all obtained from the same sample, sequenced in a study of cytomegalovirus exposure and HLA in healthy donors. The study ran its PCR with 60 Vbeta and 13 Jbeta primers. Profiling relied on immunoSEQ multiplex PCR, and the TCRdb table lists in-frame clones only, not all of them. Here the sample spans more than 150,000 clones, around 81% being singletons. The sample taken for sequencing was PBMCs. These receptors were collected from a woman aged 25 to 39 in good health and CMV-seronegative.

In this sample, this clone turned up once. The chain links TRBV4-3 to TRBJ1-1; D ambiguous. Looked up from germline, CDR1 is LGHNA and CDR2 is YSLEER. The CDR3 has 12 amino acids. V was pared by 4 bases and J by 5 bases, with 8 bases between. The CDR3 loop is CASSLGETEAFF. The DNA of the CDR3 is TGCGCCAGCAGCCTAGGAGAGACTGAAGCTTTCTTT.

The chain links TRBV9 to TRBJ2-1, with 10 bases lining up with TRBD2. V gave up 3 bases and J gave up 14 bases; unmatched junction bases: 11. CDR1 is SGDLS, CDR2 YYNGEE, per germline. There are 14 residues in the CDR3. The CDR3 region has the DNA TGTGCCAGCAGCGACGACTTACTAGCGGGGATCAAGTTCTTC. This encodes CASSDDLLAGIKFF. Looking up the rest from reference TRBV9 and TRBJ2-1 gives the full variable domain: DSGVTQTPKHLITATGQRVTLRCSPRSGDLSVYWYQQSLDQGLQFLIQYYNGEERAKGNILERFSAQQFPDLHSELNLSSLELGDSALYFCASSDDLLAGIKFFGPGTRLTVL.

V usage is TRBV7-2 and J usage is TRBJ1-2, with D unclear. V lost 1 base to trimming and J lost 4 bases, with 10 bases between them. Germline V gene lookup returns CDR1 SGHTA and CDR2 FQGNSA. This CDR3 region has 14 residues. CDR3 in DNA: TGTGCCAGCAGCTTAGGTCAGACGGGCTATGGCTACACCTTC. As protein: CASSLGQTGYGYTF.

The gene calls are TRBV28 and TRBJ1-1; 7 nucleotides line up with TRBD1. The CDR3 runs 12 residues. Per the germline V gene, CDR1 is MDHEN and CDR2 is SYDVKM. V trimming: 10 bases; J trimming: 10 bases; junction bases outside the gene matches: 12. The CDR3 DNA is TGTGCCAATTTTTCGAGGGGGCGCGGAGCTTTCTTT. The encoded protein is CANFSRGRGAFF.

This clone was recorded once. The J gene is TRBJ2-5, the V gene TRBV28, with D maybe TRBD1 (5 bases). The V gene's germline CDR1 is MDHEN and CDR2 SYDVKM. The V end was cut by 2 bases, the J end by 5 bases, with 15 bases between. The CDR3 has 15 residues. The CDR3 is CASSLSMGQEETQYF. Here the CDR3 DNA reads TGTGCCAGCAGTTTAAGTATGGGGCAGGAGGAGACCCAGTACTTC.

The V gene is TRBV6-5, the J gene TRBJ2-1, with 9 bases identical to TRBD2. Germline CDR1 MNHEY, CDR2 SVGAGI. This CDR3 spans 15 amino acids. Losses at the gene ends were 5 bases for V and 7 bases for J; bases not matched to a gene: 9. CDR3 DNA sequence: TGTGCCAGCAGTCGGGATCTAGCGGGGATTAATGAGCAGTTCTTC. Its translation: CASSRDLAGINEQFF.

Only a few counts were recorded for this clone. V gene TRBV11-2 combines with J gene TRBJ1-6, with 7 positions matching TRBD1. V gave up 3 bases and J gave up 6 bases; unmatched junction bases: 11. The CDR3 is made up of 17 amino acids. The germline V gene encodes CDR1 SGHAT and CDR2 FQNNGV. The CDR3 spells CASSLVTGRNSNSPLHF. The CDR3 DNA sequence: TGTGCCAGCAGCTTGGTGACAGGGAGGAACTCTAATTCACCCCTCCACTTT.

The chain has TRBV7-9 and TRBJ2-1; 10 positions agree with TRBD2. V trimming: 5 bases; J trimming: 7 bases; junction bases outside the gene matches: 8. The CDR3 totals 15 residues. CDR1 is SEHNR and CDR2 is FQNEAQ in the germline V gene (reference sequence). Here the CDR3 reads CASSLLSTSGNEQFF. CDR3 sequence (DNA): TGTGCCAGCAGCCTCCTTTCGACTAGCGGGAATGAGCAGTTCTTC.

V is TRBV7-2 and J is TRBJ1-2; no definite D call. Trimming cost V 1 base and J 8 bases, with 17 bases left between them. This CDR3 region has 15 residues. Germline values: CDR1 SGHTA, CDR2 FQGNSA. The CDR3 loop reads CASSLGGSGSGGYTF. CDR3 bases: TGTGCCAGCAGCTTAGGGGGTAGCGGGTCGGGCGGCTACACCTTC.

This clone was found a few times. This chain connects TRBV2 to TRBJ2-1; 8 nucleotides line up with TRBD1. Germline CDR1 reads SNHLY; CDR2 reads FYNNEI. The CDR3 contains 15 residues. The V segment lost 3 bases and the J segment 2 bases; nucleotides outside the gene matches: 3. The chain's CDR3 is CASSDTDRAYNEQFF. The CDR3 DNA sequence: TGTGCCAGCAGTGATACGGACAGGGCCTACAATGAGCAGTTCTTC.